There are a few counts of the clone carrying this T cell receptor (beta chain). The sample originates from a study of blood T cell repertoires in COVID-19. Study-level information: The study drew acute and convalescent COVID-19 samples from the United States, Italy and Spain.

Using immunoSEQ multiplex PCR, the repertoire was profiled, and TCRdb retains in-frame clones only, with some absent. The data contain about 270,000 clones, over 75% of them singletons. Between the trimmed V and J ends, which lost 4 bases and 9 bases, there was a span of 19 bases. The CDR3 runs 15 residues. CDR1 LGHDT and CDR2 YNNKEL come from the germline V gene (reference sequence). The sample comprised peripheral blood. The chain links TRBV3-1 (or the pseudogene TRBV3-2) to TRBJ2-1, with D possibly matching TRBD2 (5 bases). This receptor was obtained from a woman between 50 and 59 years old with acute or convalescent COVID-19. CDR3 coding DNA: TGTGCCAGCAGCCTCTCACTAGTACCCTCGGGTGAGCAGTTCTTC. Its translation: CASSLSLVPSGEQFF.